Shown below are 27 T cell receptor beta chains from a single sample sequenced in a study of vaccination effects on CD4 cells after COVID-19. No antigen is known for these receptors. Sequencing used immunoSEQ multiplex PCR; TCRdb keeps in-frame clones, though not all of them. The sample consists of tens of thousands of clones, approximately 73% of them appearing once. The culture ran for 10 days, and then CD4+ T cells were isolated. Two-dose BNT162b2 or mRNA-1273 vaccination was given to participants. Source: CD4+ T cells from PBMCs cultured without peptide, taken after COVID-19 vaccination. The origin of the receptors is a human donor who received a COVID-19 vaccine.

J is TRBJ2-5 and V is TRBV5-1; 10 nucleotides agree with TRBD2. The J segment lost 5 bases and the V segment lost 2 bases, leaving 6 bases of the junction unmatched. This CDR3 has 15 amino acids. Germline loops: CDR1 SGHRS, CDR2 YFSETQ. DNA for the CDR3: TGCGCCAGCAGCTTTAGCGGGGGGCAGAGGGAGACCCAGTACTTC. It yields the protein CASSFSGGQRETQYF.

The DNA of the CDR3 is TGTGCCAGCAGCGTAGGCCCTAGCGGGGGGAACAATGAGCAGTTCTTC. It translates to CASSVGPSGGNNEQFF. The chain employs TRBV9 and TRBJ2-1; 11 bases map to TRBD2. V shed 0 bases, J shed 5 bases, and the junction held 4 bases outside the gene matches. CDR1 and CDR2 (germline): SGDLS, YYNGEE. CDR3 length equals 16 residues. The complete variable domain, with remaining parts taken from reference TRBV9 and TRBJ2-1, reads DSGVTQTPKHLITATGQRVTLRCSPRSGDLSVYWYQQSLDQGLQFLIQYYNGEERAKGNILERFSAQQFPDLHSELNLSSLELGDSALYFCASSVGPSGGNNEQFFGPGTRLTVL.

This clone was seen only once. V and J are TRBV24-1 and TRBJ2-5; 10 positions match TRBD2. The germline CDR1 and CDR2 sequences are KGHDR and SFDVKD. With V trimmed by 7 bases and J by 3 bases, 4 bases remained unmatched. CDR3 size: 14 residues. The CDR3 DNA reads TGTGCCACCAGCCCTAGCGGGGGAGAAGAGACCCAGTACTTC. This encodes CATSPSGGEETQYF.

The V gene is TRBV18, the J gene TRBJ2-5, with 11 nucleotides matching TRBD1. Germline values: CDR1 KGHSH, CDR2 LQKENI. CDR3 length: 15 residues. The junction had 5 bases not matched to a gene; V was cut back by 4 bases and J by 4 bases. CDR3 nucleotides: TGTGCCAGCTCACGATCCGGGACAGGGGGAGAGACCCAGTACTTC. Protein sequence: CASSRSGTGGETQYF.

The V call is TRBV7-5, the J call TRBJ2-7; the tabulated D call, TRBD1, remains unverified against the DNA. TRBV7-5 is termed a pseudogene. The CDR3 is made up of 16 amino acids. CDR3 nucleotide sequence: TGTGCCAGAAGCTTTTACCGGGACAGGGAGTCCTACGAGCAGTACGTC. Its protein is CARSFYRDRESYEQYV.

The V gene is TRBV6-6, the J gene TRBJ1-1; D unresolved. CDR1 MNHNY and CDR2 SVGAGI come from the germline V gene (reference sequence). This CDR3 region has 14 residues. V shed 2 bases and J shed 0 bases, with 7 bases lying between them. Here the CDR3 reads CASSYGFMNTEAFF. The CDR3 DNA reads as TGTGCCAGCAGTTACGGATTTATGAACACTGAAGCTTTCTTT.

This clone has a count of ten or more. The chain uses TRBV5-1 and TRBJ2-1; no definite D call. CDR1 and CDR2 from the germline V gene are SGHRS and YFSETQ. The length of the CDR3 is 13 residues. V lost 1 base and J lost 4, with 6 bases in between. The CDR3 DNA follows: TGCGCCAGCAGCTTGAATGGATACAATGAGCAGTTCTTC. Amino acids: CASSLNGYNEQFF.

V and J are TRBV19 and TRBJ1-2; D not resolved. CDR3 length equals 15 residues. Trimming removed 5 bases from V and 0 bases from J, with 13 bases in between. Germline values: CDR1 LNHDA, CDR2 SQIVND (reference sequence). CDR3 sequence reads: CASSLAGAANYGYTF. The CDR3 nucleotides are TGTGCCAGTAGTCTGGCCGGAGCAGCTAACTATGGCTACACCTTC.

The chain employs TRBV6-5 and TRBJ1-2; 7 nucleotides line up with TRBD1. Germline V gene data show CDR1 as MNHEY and CDR2 as SVGAGI. With V trimmed by 8 bases and J by 8 bases, 11 bases remained unmatched. This CDR3 comprises 13 residues. CDR3 in DNA: TGTGCCAGCGCACTGACAGGGACTCGGGGCTACACCTTC. Amino acids: CASALTGTRGYTF.

The chain employs TRBV9 and TRBJ1-6; D not certain. Germline V CDR1 and CDR2: SGDLS, YYNGEE. The CDR3 has 15 residues. The V and J ends lost 0 bases and 9 bases respectively, with 13 bases between them. CDR3: CASSVGGEDRSPLHF. The CDR3 nucleotides are TGTGCCAGCAGCGTAGGCGGTGAGGACCGTTCACCCCTCCACTTT.

In its sample, this clone was seen a few times. The V call is TRBV28, the J call TRBJ2-7, with D perhaps matching TRBD2 (7 bases). Germline V gives CDR1 MDHEN, CDR2 SYDVKM. Trimming removed 2 bases from V and 3 bases from J, with 14 bases in between. CDR3 size: 15 residues. CDR3 nucleotide sequence: TGTGCCAGCAGTTTAGGGGGGGCAGCCAACTACGAGCAGTACGTC. Residues: CASSLGGAANYEQYV.

The V and J genes are TRBV30 and TRBJ1-2, with 9 nucleotides matching TRBD1. Germline loops: CDR1 GTSNPN, CDR2 SVGIG (reference sequence). This CDR3 is 15 amino acids long. The V and J ends lost 3 bases and 2 bases, in that order; junction bases with no gene match: 7. CDR3 DNA sequence: TGTGCCTGGAGCTTTCCGGGACAGGGAAACTATGGCTACACCTTC. It translates to CAWSFPGQGNYGYTF. The whole variable domain, filled in from reference TRBV30 and TRBJ1-2, reads SQTIHQWPATLVQPVGSPLSLECTVEGTSNPNLYWYRQAAGRGLQLLFYSVGIGQISSEVPQNLSASRPQDRQFILSSKKLLLSDSGFYLCAWSFPGQGNYGYTFGSGTRLTVV.

J is TRBJ2-7 and V is TRBV7-2; D not certain. Looked up from germline, CDR1 is SGHTA and CDR2 is FQGNSA. The CDR3 extends over 12 amino acids. Trimming pared 6 bases from V and 1 base from J, leaving 7 bases between. The CDR3 DNA sequence: TGTGCCAGCAGAGGCAGGTCCTACGAGCAGTACGTC. Protein product: CASRGRSYEQYV.

In its sample, this clone is medium-sized. The CDR3 DNA is TGTGCCAGCAGCGGGACGGGACAGGGTACTTCACCCCTCCACTTT. Translating it yields CASSGTGQGTSPLHF. J is TRBJ1-6 and V is TRBV5-6; 9 nucleotides match TRBD1. The germline V gene encodes CDR1 SGHDT and CDR2 YYEEEE. The CDR3 covers 15 residues. Trimming removed 4 bases from V and 9 bases from J; junction bases left unmatched: 8.

V gene TRBV19 combines with J gene TRBJ1-5; D is perhaps TRBD1 (6 bases). The CDR3 runs 16 residues. The V and J ends lost 4 bases and 0 bases respectively, with 13 bases between them. The germline V gene encodes CDR1 LNHDA and CDR2 SQIVND (reference sequence). CDR3 in amino acids: CASSTYRDISNQPQHF. CDR3 in DNA: TGTGCCAGTAGTACCTACAGGGACATTAGCAATCAGCCCCAGCATTTT.

V gene TRBV9 combines with J gene TRBJ1-1; D gene ambiguous. The CDR3 spans 15 residues. Germline CDR1 is SGDLS and CDR2 is YYNGEE. Trimming pared 0 bases from V and 2 bases from J, leaving 11 bases between. CDR3 residues: CASSVGQLYNTEAFF. In nucleotides, the CDR3 is TGTGCCAGCAGCGTAGGGCAGCTATACAACACTGAAGCTTTCTTT.

The CDR3 protein is CASSIEAHWGKAQHF. CDR3 in DNA: TGTGCCAGTAGTATTGAGGCCCACTGGGGAAAGGCCCAGCATTTT. The chain links TRBV19 to TRBJ1-5; unclear D gene. The CDR3 is made up of 15 amino acids. V was shortened by 3 bases and J by 11 bases, with 20 bases between the two germline ends. Germline V gives CDR1 LNHDA, CDR2 SQIVND (reference sequence).

The chain has TRBV2 and TRBJ2-2; D gene unclear. Deletions cut 2 bases from V and 6 bases from J, with 7 bases between. The germline CDR1 and CDR2 sequences are SNHLY and FYNNEI. This CDR3 contains 13 residues. The CDR3 bases are TGTGCCAGCAGTGAAATTTCCCCCGGGGAGCTGTTTTTT. Its protein product is CASSEISPGELFF.

The chain combines TRBV19 with TRBJ2-5; the D gene is possibly TRBD2 (6 bases). Germline lookup yields CDR1 LNHDA and CDR2 SQIVND (reference sequence). V lost 6 bases to trimming and J lost 6 bases, with 26 bases between them. The CDR3 covers 17 residues. CDR3 loop: CASSPSGYTGDPKTQYF. CDR3 DNA: TGTGCCAGTAGCCCCTCGGGGTACACGGGGGATCCGAAGACCCAGTACTTC. Looking up the rest from reference TRBV19 and TRBJ2-5 gives the full variable domain: DGGITQSPKYLFRKEGQNVTLSCEQNLNHDAMYWYRQDPGQGLRLIYYSQIVNDFQKGDIAEGYSVSREKKESFPLTVTSAQKNPTAFYLCASSPSGYTGDPKTQYFGPGTRLLVL.

Here the CDR3 DNA reads TGCGCCAGCAGCCTCGGGGATGGAAGGTACAATGAGCAGTTCTTC. It codes for CASSLGDGRYNEQFF. The V call is TRBV5-1, the J call TRBJ2-1; maybe TRBD2 (5 bases). The V gene lost 4 bases and the J gene lost 4 bases, with 15 bases spanning the gap. This CDR3 has 15 amino acids. Germline values: CDR1 SGHRS, CDR2 YFSETQ.

V gene TRBV19 combines with J gene TRBJ2-1; 10 bases are a match to TRBD2. V dropped 7 bases and J dropped 7; count of bases not matched to a gene: 7. Germline CDR1 is LNHDA and CDR2 is SQIVND (reference sequence). The CDR3 length is 14 residues. The DNA of the CDR3 is TGTGCCAGTAAAGAGCGGGGGGGACTTAATGAGCAGTTCTTC. Its translation: CASKERGGLNEQFF.

This sequence joins TRBV20-1 and TRBJ1-1, with TRBD1 matching 8 bases. The CDR3 consists of 11 residues. The ends lost 4 bases at V and 6 bases at J; junction bases unmatched: 1. Germline V gives CDR1 DFQATT, CDR2 SNEGSKA (reference sequence). The CDR3 DNA reads TGCAGTGCTACACAGGGGGCTGAAGCTTTCTTT. Protein sequence: CSATQGAEAFF.

This clone appeared a few times. In nucleotides, the CDR3 is TGTGCCAGCAGTGAACGGGGGTTTACGAACACTGAAGCTTTCTTT. Its translation is CASSERGFTNTEAFF. V gene TRBV7-2 combines with J gene TRBJ1-1, with a possible D match to TRBD1 (5 bases). V lost 6 bases and J 1 base, leaving 15 bases between the germline ends. The CDR3 is 15 amino acids. CDR1 and CDR2 from the germline V gene are SGHTA and FQGNSA.

The rearrangement joins TRBV9 to TRBJ2-3; tentatively, D is TRBD1 or TRBD2 (5 bases each). The V and J ends lost 2 bases and 0 bases respectively, with 13 bases between them. Germline V lookup: CDR1 SGDLS, CDR2 YYNGEE. The CDR3 is made up of 16 amino acids. Here the CDR3 DNA reads TGTGCCAGCAGCGTCCTCGGGGCGTCTAGCACAGATACGCAGTATTTT. Protein product: CASSVLGASSTDTQYF.

This clone occurred once. The V call is TRBV18, the J call TRBJ1-1; no clear D gene. The CDR3 has 14 residues. Germline V gene lookup returns CDR1 KGHSH and CDR2 LQKENI. V was clipped by 3 bases and J by 1 base, with 9 bases between them. CDR3 residues: CASSPDIGNTEAFF. The DNA of the CDR3 is TGTGCCAGCTCACCCGACATAGGGAACACTGAAGCTTTCTTT.

The chain joins TRBV27 to TRBJ1-2, with D possibly matching TRBD1 (5 bases). The V gene's germline CDR1 is MNHEY and CDR2 SMNVEV (reference sequence). The CDR3 consists of 14 residues. Trimming cost V 4 bases and J 2 bases, with 11 bases left between them. The CDR3 coding sequence is TGTGCCAGCAGTTCGCAGGGACCCAACTATGGCTACACCTTC. Amino acid sequence: CASSSQGPNYGYTF.

In this sample, this clone turned up a few times. This rearrangement joins TRBV12-5 to TRBJ1-1; 8 bases match TRBD1. Trimming cost V 5 bases and J 1 base; bases outside gene matches: 3. Germline V gene data show CDR1 as LGHNT and CDR2 as FRNRAP. The CDR3 runs 14 residues. The CDR3 nucleotides read TGTGCTAGTGGTACCGGGACAGGGAACACTGAAGCTTTCTTT. Protein product: CASGTGTGNTEAFF.